The clone carrying this T cell receptor (beta chain) has more than one count but fewer than ten. Germline V gives CDR1 SNHLY, CDR2 FYNNEI. J was trimmed by 1 base and V by 4 bases; bases with no gene match: 0. The CDR3 has 14 amino acids. This entry is derived from a study of blood T cell repertoires in COVID-19. About the study: Specimens from acute and convalescent COVID-19 originated in the United States, Italy and Spain. The analysed material was cDNA or gDNA that came from T cells, B-cell-depleted T cells, or PBMCs.

Per the authors' pipeline: Amplification with reference gene primers provided the estimates of nucleated cell counts. Generated by immunoSEQ multiplex PCR, the TCRdb table keeps only in-frame clones and is missing some. The D gene and trimming were derived from the DNA, and the V and J assignments and clone size from that table. Of 150,000 or so clones listed, 80% are singletons. Sequencing input: PBMCs or T cells enriched from blood (not recorded which). The gene calls are TRBV2 and TRBJ2-1; 8 bases fit TRBD1. This receptor was identified in a man aged 35-49 years who had recovered from COVID-19. CDR3 residues: CASSGQGSYNEQFF. Here the CDR3 DNA reads TGTGCCAGCAGTGGACAGGGGTCCTACAATGAGCAGTTCTTC.